This entry lists 27 T cell receptor beta chains sequenced from one sample in a study of regulatory T cells in long-lasting Graves disease. The time point is: newly diagnosed GD, antithyroid drugs for less than 3 months. The authors made the TCR library using RNA they extracted from PBMCs. HTBI primers from iRepertoire and Arm-PCR of CDR3 regions yielded the TCR beta libraries. From the multiplex PCR reads, TCRdb called clonotypes with MiXCR, one entry per CDR3 protein. Of roughly 560,000 distinct CDR3 sequences in the sample, 12% were seen once. These records were also assigned to another study, of T cells in Graves' hyperthyroidism and ophthalmopathy.

The material was peripheral blood mononuclear cells (PBMCs), obtained at new diagnosis, from a patient treated with antithyroid drugs. These receptors all come from a woman aged 25 to 45 with Graves disease.

V and J are TRBV12-3 or TRBV12-4 and TRBJ1-5; D unresolved. The CDR3 is 12 residues long. V was shortened by 4 bases and J by 11 bases, with 12 bases between the two germline ends. CDR3 residues: CASSYSEWTQHF. The CDR3 DNA sequence: TGTGCCAGCAGTTACAGTGAGTGGACCCAGCATTTT.

This clonotype was found a few times. This sequence joins TRBV5-1 and TRBJ1-1; possible D gene TRBD1, 5 bases. Trimming shortened V by 1 base and J by 5 bases, and 12 bases separated the two germline ends. CDR1 is SGHRS, CDR2 YFSETQ, per germline. CDR3 length: 14 residues. This CDR3 reads CASSLTREKTEAFF. As DNA, the CDR3 is TGCGCCAGCAGCTTGACCAGGGAGAAAACTGAAGCTTTCTTT.

In this sample, this clonotype turned up many times. This chain uses TRBV9 with TRBJ1-1; D possibly corresponds to TRBD1 (5 bases). This CDR3 is 14 amino acids long. The V end lost 0 bases, the J end lost 5 bases, and 11 bases lay between the germline ends. In germline, CDR1 is SGDLS, CDR2 YYNGEE. The CDR3 DNA reads as TGTGCCAGCAGCGTAGGAGGCGGGGGGACTGAAGCTTTCTTT. It codes for CASSVGGGGTEAFF.

The chain combines TRBV6-2 or TRBV6-3 with TRBJ2-7; the match to TRBD2 covers 12 bases. Trimming removed 4 bases from V and 7 bases from J; junction bases left unmatched: 8. The germline CDR1 and CDR2 sequences are MNHEY and SVGEGT. This CDR3 contains 15 residues. This chain's CDR3 is CASSLPSGRVNEQYF. The DNA for the CDR3 is TGTGCCAGCAGTTTACCTAGCGGGAGGGTGAATGAGCAGTACTTC.

This clonotype was seen a handful of times. The V and J genes are TRBV18 and TRBJ2-5; TRBD1 matches at 7 bases. This CDR3 region has 15 residues. Germline V gene lookup returns CDR1 KGHSH and CDR2 LQKENI. Trimming cost V 3 bases and J 1 base; bases outside gene matches: 5. This CDR3 is CASSPQTGAQETQYF. The CDR3 DNA reads TGTGCCAGCTCACCGCAAACAGGGGCCCAAGAGACCCAGTACTTC.

This clonotype came up once. A far larger clone is just one base off, so this is likely a read error. The chain uses TRBV7-9 and TRBJ1-1; D is unclear. The CDR3 is 17 amino acids. The germline CDR1 and CDR2 sequences are SEHNR and FQNEAQ (reference sequence). The CDR3 DNA sequence: TGTGCCAGCAGCCGACCGAGGCTAGCGGGAGTATCAGATACGCGGTATTTT. Its translation: CASSRPRLAGVSDTRYF.

At least ten counts were recorded for this clonotype. The gene calls are TRBV28 and TRBJ1-1; weak D call: TRBD1 (5 bases). V gave up 5 bases and J gave up 11 bases, with 15 bases separating them. This CDR3 comprises 12 residues. Germline V gene sequence: CDR1 MDHEN, CDR2 SYDVKM. The CDR3, as DNA: TGTGCCAGCAGTCCGCCGACAGCTCTGGCTTTCTTT. Residues: CASSPPTALAFF. Complete variable domain (other parts from reference TRBV28 and TRBJ1-1): DVKVTQSSRYLVKRTGEKVFLECVQDMDHENMFWYRQDPGLGLRLIYFSYDVKMKEKGDIPEGYSVSREKKERFSLILESASTNQTSMYLCASSPPTALAFFGQGTRLTVV.

This clonotype was counted many times. The V and J genes are TRBV2 and TRBJ2-4; TRBD2 matches at 9 bases. CDR1 is SNHLY and CDR2 is FYNNEI in the germline V gene. This CDR3 has 16 amino acids. J was trimmed by 5 bases and V by 1 base; bases with no gene match: 6. The chain's CDR3 is CASSEVSSGMENIQYF. In nucleotides, the CDR3 is TGTGCCAGCAGTGAAGTGTCTAGCGGGATGGAAAACATTCAGTACTTC.

V is TRBV20-1 and J is TRBJ2-1; D is undetermined. This CDR3 contains 22 residues. Trimming stripped 1 base from V and 2 bases from J, with 33 bases between. Germline assignment: CDR1 DFQATT and CDR2 SNEGSKA (reference sequence). In DNA form, the CDR3 reads TGCAGTGCTAGAGGTCGGAGCGAAACCGGTAAAGATAACTGGAGCCCCTACAATGAGCAGTTCTTC. Its protein product is CSARGRSETGKDNWSPYNEQFF.

This clonotype has at least ten counts. The chain couples TRBV3-1 to TRBJ1-1; TRBD1 matches at 7 bases. Germline V gene data show CDR1 as LGHDT and CDR2 as YNNKEL (reference sequence). There are 13 residues in the CDR3. Unmatched junction bases numbered 8, after V lost 3 bases and J lost 10 bases. The chain's CDR3 is CASSHRRDSGAFF. DNA of the CDR3: TGTGCCAGCAGCCACCGCCGGGACAGTGGAGCTTTCTTT.

This sequence joins TRBV5-5 and TRBJ2-1; TRBD1 might be the D (6 bases). Germline lookup yields CDR1 SGHKS and CDR2 YYEKEE (reference sequence). The CDR3 is 17 amino acids. V lost 2 bases to trimming and J lost 0 bases, with 15 bases between them. The CDR3 DNA is TGTGCCAGCAGCTTCGTGCCCGGGACACACTCCTACAATGAGCAGTTCTTC. It translates to CASSFVPGTHSYNEQFF. Drawing the rest from reference TRBV5-5 and TRBJ2-1, the complete variable domain is DAGVTQSPTHLIKTRGQQVTLRCSPISGHKSVSWYQQVLGQGPQFIFQYYEKEERGRGNFPDRFSARQFPNYSSELNVNALLLGDSALYLCASSFVPGTHSYNEQFFGPGTRLTVL.

Ten or more counts support this clonotype. This sequence joins TRBV20-1 and TRBJ1-4, with D maybe TRBD1 (6 bases). V dropped 6 bases and J dropped 7 bases, with 15 bases sitting between them. CDR1 DFQATT and CDR2 SNEGSKA come from the germline V gene (reference sequence). The CDR3 extends over 13 amino acids. The CDR3 sequence is CSAKGGGPEKLFF. DNA of the CDR3: TGCAGTGCCAAGGGGGGCGGGCCTGAAAAACTGTTTTTT.

The V gene is TRBV12-3 or TRBV12-4, the J gene TRBJ1-2; D not resolved. This CDR3 spans 11 amino acids. The V and J ends lost 5 bases and 8 bases respectively, with 9 bases between them. The CDR3 loop is CASSVSRGYTF. The CDR3 nucleotides read TGTGCCAGCAGTGTGTCTCGAGGCTACACCTTC.

In its sample, this clonotype was seen many times. The CDR3 sequence is CSARRGGDTQYF. The CDR3 coding sequence is TGCAGTGCTAGACGCGGGGGGGATACGCAGTATTTT. The genes are TRBV20-1 and TRBJ2-3; 8 nucleotides line up with TRBD2. This CDR3 has 12 amino acids. Germline V gene data show CDR1 as DFQATT and CDR2 as SNEGSKA (reference sequence). V lost 2 bases to trimming and J lost 6 bases; unmatched junction nucleotides: 1.

In this sample, this clonotype turned up many times. The chain carries TRBV5-6 and TRBJ2-5; D ambiguous. The length of the CDR3 is 15 residues. The V end lost 1 base, the J end lost 4 bases, and 14 bases lay between the germline ends. In germline, CDR1 is SGHDT, CDR2 YYEEEE. CDR3: CASSLLSGDRETQYF. The DNA of the CDR3 is TGTGCCAGCAGCTTGTTGAGTGGTGATAGAGAGACCCAGTACTTC.

This clonotype appeared once. This rearrangement joins TRBV28 to TRBJ1-1; D might be TRBD1 (5 bases). V shed 1 base and J shed 1 base, with 16 bases lying between them. CDR1 is MDHEN, CDR2 SYDVKM, per germline. The CDR3 contains 17 residues. CDR3 sequence: CASSLLLYRQKNTEAFF. CDR3 DNA: TGTGCCAGCAGTTTATTGTTATATCGACAGAAGAACACTGAAGCTTTCTTT.

For this clonotype: This sequence is one base from a far larger clone and is likely a read error. The genes are TRBV11-2 and TRBJ2-7, with a tentative D call TRBD2 (5 bases). V was cut by 1 base and J by 7 bases, with 11 bases left in between. This CDR3 is built from 13 residues. Germline V CDR1 and CDR2: SGHAT, FQNNGV. The CDR3 protein is CASSLVGSVEQYF. The CDR3, as DNA: TGTGCCAGCAGCTTAGTGGGTAGCGTTGAGCAGTACTTC.

This clonotype was counted between two and nine times. This chain links TRBV6-5 with TRBJ2-1, with no clear D. Deletions cut 0 bases from V and 8 bases from J, with 5 bases between. The CDR3 runs to 12 residues. Germline assignment: CDR1 MNHEY and CDR2 SVGAGI. In DNA form, the CDR3 reads TGTGCCAGCAGTTACTCTGTCGATGAGCAGTTCTTC. It encodes CASSYSVDEQFF.

This clonotype occurred many times. This sequence joins TRBV13 and TRBJ2-3; 11 nucleotides match TRBD2. Trimming cost V 6 bases and J 1 base; bases outside gene matches: 3. The CDR3 has 15 residues. Germline CDR1 PRHDT, CDR2 FYEKMQ (reference sequence). CDR3 DNA: TGTGCCAGCAGACTAGCGGGAGATCGCACAGATACGCAGTATTTT. This sequence encodes CASRLAGDRTDTQYF.

V usage is TRBV12-3 or TRBV12-4 and J usage is TRBJ1-3; tentative D call: TRBD1 (5 bases). CDR3 size: 13 residues. Trimming pared 8 bases from V and 3 bases from J, leaving 11 bases between. The CDR3 DNA reads as TGTGCCAGCGAGGGGCGCCTTGGAAACACCATATATTTT. Translation gives CASEGRLGNTIYF.

This clonotype was seen at least ten times. CDR3 protein: CASSSGDGNTEAFF. For the CDR3, the DNA is TGTGCCAGCAGTTCCGGGGACGGGAACACTGAAGCTTTCTTT. This rearrangement joins TRBV28 to TRBJ1-1; D possibly corresponds to TRBD1 (5 bases). Deletions cut 4 bases from V and 1 base from J, with 10 bases between. Germline V gene lookup returns CDR1 MDHEN and CDR2 SYDVKM. This CDR3 region has 14 residues. Full variable domain (missing parts from reference TRBV28 and TRBJ1-1): DVKVTQSSRYLVKRTGEKVFLECVQDMDHENMFWYRQDPGLGLRLIYFSYDVKMKEKGDIPEGYSVSREKKERFSLILESASTNQTSMYLCASSSGDGNTEAFFGQGTRLTVV.

Regarding this clonotype: One base away lies a much larger clone, so this may be a sequencing read error. The chain employs TRBV11-2 and TRBJ2-7; TRBD2 matches at 11 bases. V shed 1 base, J shed 5 bases, and the junction held 19 bases outside the gene matches. CDR1 is SGHAT and CDR2 is FQNNGV in the germline V gene. The CDR3 is made up of 20 amino acids. CDR3 amino acids: CASSLGKRSGRAFAGDEQYF. The CDR3 region has the DNA TGTGCCAGCAGCTTAGGAAAACGTAGCGGGAGGGCCTTCGCGGGAGACGAGCAGTACTTC.

This clonotype was counted many times. As DNA, the CDR3 is TGCAGTGCTAGAGATGGTGCGGGAGGAGAGACCCAGTACTTC. This gives the protein CSARDGAGGETQYF. The chain has TRBV20-1 and TRBJ2-5; 8 bases are shared with TRBD2. Germline V CDR1 and CDR2: DFQATT, SNEGSKA (reference sequence). There are 14 residues in the CDR3. V gave up 0 bases and J gave up 4 bases; unmatched junction bases: 4.

This clonotype was observed a handful of times. The chain recombines TRBV6-2 or TRBV6-3 with TRBJ2-3; the match to TRBD1 covers 7 bases. Trimming removed 5 bases from V and 2 bases from J; junction bases left unmatched: 4. CDR1 and CDR2 (germline): MNHEY, SVGEGT. The CDR3 is 14 residues long. Here the CDR3 reads CASSQGVPTDTQYF. Written as DNA, the CDR3 is TGTGCCAGCAGTCAGGGGGTGCCCACAGATACGCAGTATTTT.

This clonotype was seen ten or more times. The chain links TRBV7-2 to TRBJ2-7, with TRBD2 matching 11 bases. CDR1 SGHTA and CDR2 FQGNSA come from the germline V gene. The CDR3 runs 17 residues. The V and J ends lost 5 bases and 2 bases, in that order; junction bases with no gene match: 11. CDR3 coding DNA: TGTGCCAGCAGCAAGCTGCTAGCGGGAGGAACCGCCTACGAGCAGTACTTC. Residues: CASSKLLAGGTAYEQYF.

The chain is built from TRBV27 and TRBJ2-1; D ambiguous. Trimming pared 8 bases from V and 8 bases from J, leaving 16 bases between. The CDR3 consists of 13 residues. Germline V gene data show CDR1 as MNHEY and CDR2 as SMNVEV (reference sequence). The DNA of the CDR3 is TGTGCCAGCGCGGAGCTTGGAGAGGATGAGCAGTTCTTC. It is translated as CASAELGEDEQFF.

A few counts support this clonotype. The chain recombines TRBV7-2 with TRBJ1-6; 11 bases agree with TRBD1. The V gene end was trimmed by 5 bases and the J gene end by 13 bases; junction bases not matched to a gene: 7. This CDR3 spans 14 amino acids. In germline, CDR1 is SGHTA, CDR2 FQGNSA. Written as DNA, the CDR3 is TGTGCCAGCAGCCTCGGACAGGGGGCGATGCCCCTCCACTTT. The encoded protein is CASSLGQGAMPLHF.